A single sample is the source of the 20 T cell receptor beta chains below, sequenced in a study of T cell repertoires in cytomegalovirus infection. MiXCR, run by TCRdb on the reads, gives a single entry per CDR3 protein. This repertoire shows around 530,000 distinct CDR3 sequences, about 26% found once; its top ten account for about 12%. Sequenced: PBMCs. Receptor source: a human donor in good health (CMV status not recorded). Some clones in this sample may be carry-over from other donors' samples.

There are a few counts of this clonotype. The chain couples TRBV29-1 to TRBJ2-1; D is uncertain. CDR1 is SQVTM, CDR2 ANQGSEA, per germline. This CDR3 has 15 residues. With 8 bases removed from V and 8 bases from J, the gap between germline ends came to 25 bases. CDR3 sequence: CSSQLQPNPVDEQFF. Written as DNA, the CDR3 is TGCAGCAGCCAGTTGCAACCGAACCCTGTGGATGAGCAGTTCTTC.

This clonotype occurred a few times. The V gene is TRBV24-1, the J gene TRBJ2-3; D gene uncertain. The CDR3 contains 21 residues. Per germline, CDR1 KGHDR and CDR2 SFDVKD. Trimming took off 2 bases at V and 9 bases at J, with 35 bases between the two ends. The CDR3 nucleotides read TGTGCCACCAGTGATTCGCAAGGGATCCCCCGACGGGCGCCCTTTAAGGGAACGCAGTATTTT. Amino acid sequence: CATSDSQGIPRRAPFKGTQYF.

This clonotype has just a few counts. DNA for the CDR3: TGTGCCAGCAGCTTAGGTCTAGCGGGAAGTGCCAATGAGCAGTTCTTC. As protein: CASSLGLAGSANEQFF. The chain joins TRBV7-2 to TRBJ2-1, with TRBD2 identical over 9 bases. The CDR3 length is 16 residues. Germline-derived CDR1 and CDR2 are SGHTA and FQGNSA. V lost 1 base to trimming and J lost 6 bases; unmatched junction nucleotides: 7.

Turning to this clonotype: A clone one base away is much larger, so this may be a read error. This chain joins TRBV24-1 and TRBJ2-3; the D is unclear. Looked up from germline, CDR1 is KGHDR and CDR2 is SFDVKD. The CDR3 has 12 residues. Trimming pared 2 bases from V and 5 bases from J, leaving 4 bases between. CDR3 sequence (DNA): TGTGCCACCAGTGATTACAGAGATACGCAGTATTTT. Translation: CATSDYRDTQYF.

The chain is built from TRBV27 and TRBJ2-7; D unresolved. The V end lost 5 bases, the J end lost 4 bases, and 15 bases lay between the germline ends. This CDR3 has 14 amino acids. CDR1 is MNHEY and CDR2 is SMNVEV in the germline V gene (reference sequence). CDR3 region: CASSGMTTRYEQYF. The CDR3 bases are TGTGCCAGCAGTGGTATGACAACAAGATACGAGCAGTACTTC.

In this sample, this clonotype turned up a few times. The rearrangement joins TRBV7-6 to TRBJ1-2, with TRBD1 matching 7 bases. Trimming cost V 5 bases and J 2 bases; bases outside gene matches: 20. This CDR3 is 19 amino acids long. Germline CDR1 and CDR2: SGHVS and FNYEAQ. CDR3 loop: CASSRFLQGPRGLNYGYTF. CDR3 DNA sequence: TGTGCCAGCAGCCGTTTCTTACAGGGGCCTAGAGGATTAAACTATGGCTACACCTTC.

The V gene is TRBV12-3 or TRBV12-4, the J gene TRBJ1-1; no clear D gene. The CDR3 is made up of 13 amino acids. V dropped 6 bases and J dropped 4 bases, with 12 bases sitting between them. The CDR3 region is CASSSGPGTEAFF. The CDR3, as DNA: TGTGCCAGCAGCTCTGGACCGGGCACTGAAGCTTTCTTT.

The DNA for the CDR3 is TGCGCCAGCAGCTTGGAAAGGATCCCGGGCGAGCAGTACTTC. This translates into CASSLERIPGEQYF. The chain couples TRBV5-1 to TRBJ2-7; D not certain. Germline V lookup: CDR1 SGHRS, CDR2 YFSETQ. The V end lost 0 bases, the J end lost 6 bases, and 13 bases lay between the germline ends. CDR3 length: 14 residues.

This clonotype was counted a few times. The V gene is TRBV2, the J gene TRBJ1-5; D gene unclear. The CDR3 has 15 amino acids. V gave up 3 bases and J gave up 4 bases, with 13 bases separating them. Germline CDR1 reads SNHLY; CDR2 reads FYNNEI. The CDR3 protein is CASSEAPGTNQPQHF. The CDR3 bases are TGTGCCAGCAGTGAGGCGCCGGGCACTAATCAGCCCCAGCATTTT.

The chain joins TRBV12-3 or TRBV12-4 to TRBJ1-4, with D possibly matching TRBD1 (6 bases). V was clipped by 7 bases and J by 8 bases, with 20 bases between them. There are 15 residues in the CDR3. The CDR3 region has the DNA TGTGCCAGCAACCCCTCCGGACAGCAGCCAGAAAAACTGTTTTTT. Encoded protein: CASNPSGQQPEKLFF.

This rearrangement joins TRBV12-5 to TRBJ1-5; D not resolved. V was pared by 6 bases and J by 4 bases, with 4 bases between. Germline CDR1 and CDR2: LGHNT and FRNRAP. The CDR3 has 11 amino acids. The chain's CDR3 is CASGENQPQHF. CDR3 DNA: TGTGCTAGTGGGGAGAATCAGCCCCAGCATTTT.

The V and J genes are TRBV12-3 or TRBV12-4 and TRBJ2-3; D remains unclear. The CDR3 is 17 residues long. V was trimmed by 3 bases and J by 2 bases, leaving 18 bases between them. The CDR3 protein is CASSFGSPGRFTDTQYF. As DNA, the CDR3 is TGTGCCAGCAGTTTTGGGTCCCCAGGTAGATTCACAGATACGCAGTATTTT.

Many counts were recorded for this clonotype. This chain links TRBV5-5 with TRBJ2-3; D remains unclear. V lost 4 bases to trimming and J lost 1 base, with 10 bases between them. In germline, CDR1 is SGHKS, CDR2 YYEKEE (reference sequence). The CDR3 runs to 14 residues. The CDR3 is CASSPPWRTDTQYF. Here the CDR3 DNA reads TGTGCCAGCAGCCCCCCATGGCGCACAGATACGCAGTATTTT.

The CDR3 sequence is CAISGATGSIGSPNTEAFF. CDR3 DNA sequence: TGTGCCATCAGTGGTGCGACAGGGAGTATTGGGTCCCCGAACACTGAAGCTTTCTTT. This chain connects TRBV10-3 to TRBJ1-1, with TRBD1 matching 7 bases. Germline V gene lookup returns CDR1 ENHRY and CDR2 SYGVKD. There are 19 residues in the CDR3. V was pared by 4 bases and J by 1 base, with 18 bases of the junction left unmatched.

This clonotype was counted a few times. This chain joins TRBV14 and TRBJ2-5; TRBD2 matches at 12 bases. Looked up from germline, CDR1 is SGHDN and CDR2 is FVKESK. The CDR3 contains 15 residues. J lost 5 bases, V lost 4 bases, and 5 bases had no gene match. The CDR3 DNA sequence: TGTGCCAGCAGCCGACTAGCGGGAGTTAGCGAGACCCAGTACTTC. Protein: CASSRLAGVSETQYF.

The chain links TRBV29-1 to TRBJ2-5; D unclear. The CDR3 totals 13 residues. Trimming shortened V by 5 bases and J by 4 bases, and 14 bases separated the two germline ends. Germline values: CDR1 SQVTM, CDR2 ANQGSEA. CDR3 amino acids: CSVSRAIRETQYF. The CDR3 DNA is TGCAGCGTTAGCCGGGCCATAAGAGAGACCCAGTACTTC.

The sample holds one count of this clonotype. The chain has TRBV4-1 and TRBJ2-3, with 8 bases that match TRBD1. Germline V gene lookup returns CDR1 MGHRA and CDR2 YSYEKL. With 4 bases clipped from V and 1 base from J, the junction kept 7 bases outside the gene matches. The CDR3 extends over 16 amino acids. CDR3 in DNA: TGCGCCAGCAGCCTCGAGGGGACAGGTGGCACAGATACGCAGTATTTT. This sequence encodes CASSLEGTGGTDTQYF.

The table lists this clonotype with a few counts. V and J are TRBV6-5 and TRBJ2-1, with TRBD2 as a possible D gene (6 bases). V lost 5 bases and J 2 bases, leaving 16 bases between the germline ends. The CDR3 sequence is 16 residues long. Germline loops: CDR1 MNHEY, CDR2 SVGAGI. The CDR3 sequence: CASSTLAATTYNEQFF. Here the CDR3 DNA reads TGTGCCAGCAGTACTTTAGCGGCCACCACCTACAATGAGCAGTTCTTC.

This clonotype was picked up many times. The CDR3 reads CASSPQGGNTIYF. The CDR3 coding sequence is TGTGCCAGCAGCCCCCAAGGTGGAAACACCATATATTTT. The rearrangement joins TRBV7-9 to TRBJ1-3; no firm D call. Trimming cost V 5 bases and J 3 bases, with 8 bases left between them. The CDR3 is 13 amino acids. Germline CDR1 is SEHNR and CDR2 is FQNEAQ (reference sequence). The entire variable domain, with the rest obtained from reference TRBV7-9 and TRBJ1-3, is as follows: DTGVSQNPRHKITKRGQNVTFRCDPISEHNRLYWYRQTLGQGPEFLTYFQNEAQLEKSRLLSDRFSAERPKGSFSTLEIQRTEQGDSAMYLCASSPQGGNTIYFGEGSWLTVV.

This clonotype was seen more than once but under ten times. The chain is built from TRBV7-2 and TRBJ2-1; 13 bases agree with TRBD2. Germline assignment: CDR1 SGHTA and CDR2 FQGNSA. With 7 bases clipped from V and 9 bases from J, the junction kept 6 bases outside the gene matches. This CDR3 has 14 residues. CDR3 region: CASKPGLAGIEQFF. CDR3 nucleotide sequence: TGTGCCAGCAAACCGGGACTAGCGGGAATTGAGCAGTTCTTC. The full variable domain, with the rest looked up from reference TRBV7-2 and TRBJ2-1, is GAGVSQSPSNKVTEKGKDVELRCDPISGHTALYWYRQSLGQGLEFLIYFQGNSAPDKSGLPSDRFSAERTGGSVSTLTIQRTQQEDSAVYLCASKPGLAGIEQFFGPGTRLTVL.